This T cell receptor beta chain was profiled in a study of T-cell memory formation after mild COVID-19 (dated by TCRdb to the early 2020s). For the study in its entirety: Most TCR sequence clusters were specific to one of the two donors. Two young, previously healthy adult volunteers, one female and one male, were included in the cohort. Longitudinal TCRalpha and TCRbeta repertoire sequencing tracked T-cell clones expanding and contracting after mild COVID-19 in a couple of donors.

Data came from an Illumina NovaSeq 6000. cDNA libraries for TCRalpha and TCRbeta were prepared by 5'RACE using constant-segment primers, with sample barcodes and unique molecular identifiers added. Trizol reagent was used to extract RNA from every sample. Amplification of the libraries took two PCR steps, and the second step added a second sample barcode plus Illumina TruSeq adapters. The libraries were sequenced on an Illumina NovaSeq using 2 x 150 bp paired-end reads. In the original analysis: Demultiplexing of reads and collapsing into UMI-guided consensus sequences were performed with migec v1.2.7. Using mixcr v2.1.11, UMI consensuses were aligned to TRA and TRB V and J templates and then assembled into clonotypes. Clonotypes were classified as expanded or contracted when called significant by both edgeR and NoisET, with noise models trained on biological replicates. For edgeR calls, the thresholds were a false discovery rate-adjusted p below 0.01 and a log2 fold-change of 1. PCA with hierarchical clustering of max-normalized trajectories of the 1000 most abundant clonotypes was used as exploratory dynamics analysis. Each responding clone was given a CD4 or CD8 phenotype based on the CD4+ and CD8+ repertoires, which had been sequenced separately. TCRdb handled the public reads itself, with Q25 trimming in fastp and clone calling in MiXCR, and kept productive beta chains. Each CDR3 protein appears once, grouped with its most common genes and DNA. The V and J calls and clone size come from TCRdb's table, not from the authors' own analysis. The sample table contains around 210,000 distinct CDR3 sequences; only one count was recorded for just over 9.5% of them. The top ten clones comprise around 3.3% of the sample.

V and J are truncated by 5 bases and 0 bases respectively, leaving an intervening sequence of 10 bases. The CDR3, cysteine through phenylalanine, is 15 amino acids long. Only the CDR3 DNA is retained, 45 bases long and in frame from the first base. This clonotype was found a few times. Its antigen is currently not known. No base qualities exist here, and no much larger clone lies one base off it. Beyond this particular receptor, the publication reports: Only a couple of mild cases were covered in the study, and larger cohorts including severe cases with pre-infection samples were considered necessary. Balanced CD4/CD8 phenotypes were observed for clones contracting from day 15 to 85, whereas a bias towards CD4+ was observed for a second wave of clones expanding from day 15 to 37. Contracting CD4+ clones were found mainly in CM and EM memory subsets, while CD8+ clones were enriched in EMRA. Some responding clones were detected in pre-infection memory, which suggested that pre-existing cross-reactive memory T cells had joined the SARS-CoV-2 response. The second-wave clones that peaked on day 37 were not confirmed to be SARS-CoV-2 specific.

PBMCs were isolated by Ficoll-Paque density gradient centrifugation. The sequenced material came from PBMCs or a T cell subset sorted from them (not recorded which). The V and J genes are TRBV12-3 or TRBV12-4 and TRBJ2-2; the D gene is perhaps TRBD2, from 5 matching bases. This TCR came from a man between 18 and 29 years old who had mild COVID-19 (a few samples of this study predate the infection). The sample titles of this study are shuffled in the database, so cell type and time point are left out; the donor was told from shared clones. For the CDR3, the sequence is CASSRTRSNTGELFF. The DNA sequence is TGTGCCAGCAGTCGTACTAGGTCGAACACCGGGGAGCTGTTTTTT.